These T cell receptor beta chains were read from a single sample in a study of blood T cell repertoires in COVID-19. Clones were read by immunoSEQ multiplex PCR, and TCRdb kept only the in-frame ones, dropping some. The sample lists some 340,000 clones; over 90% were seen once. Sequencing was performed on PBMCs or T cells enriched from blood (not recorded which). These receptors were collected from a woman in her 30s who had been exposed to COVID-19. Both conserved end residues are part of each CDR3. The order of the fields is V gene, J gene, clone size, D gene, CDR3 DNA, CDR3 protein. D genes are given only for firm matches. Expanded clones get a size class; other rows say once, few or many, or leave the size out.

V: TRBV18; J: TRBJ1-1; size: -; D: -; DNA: TGTGCCAGCTCACCACAGGGGACTGAAGCTTTCTTT; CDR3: CASSPQGTEAFF
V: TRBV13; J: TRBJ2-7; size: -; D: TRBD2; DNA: TGTGCCACCGGGGGGGACACCAGATGGAATTACAAGCAGTACTTC; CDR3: CATGGDTRWNYKQYF
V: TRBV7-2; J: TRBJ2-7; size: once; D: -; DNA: TGTGCCAGCAGCATTTCCAGGGGGGCAAGCTACGAGCAGTACTTC; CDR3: CASSISRGASYEQYF
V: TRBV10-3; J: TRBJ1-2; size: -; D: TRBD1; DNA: TGTGCCACCCGGACAGGGGGGTGGTATGGCTACACCTTC; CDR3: CATRTGGWYGYTF
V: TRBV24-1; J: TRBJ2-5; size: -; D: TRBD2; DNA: TGTGCCACCAGTGGGCGGGAGGGCCAAGAGACCCAGTACTTC; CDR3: CATSGREGQETQYF
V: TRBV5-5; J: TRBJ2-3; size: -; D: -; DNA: TGTGCCAGCACTCCCCTCCAAGGGCGGGGCACAGATACGCAGTATTTT; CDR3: CASTPLQGRGTDTQYF
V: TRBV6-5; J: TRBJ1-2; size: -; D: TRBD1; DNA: TGTGCCAGCAGTTCCCGGGACAGGGCTAACTATGGCTACACCTTC; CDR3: CASSSRDRANYGYTF
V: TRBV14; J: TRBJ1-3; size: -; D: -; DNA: TGTGCCAGCAGCCAAGTTACAGGACGAAACACCATATATTTT; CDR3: CASSQVTGRNTIYF
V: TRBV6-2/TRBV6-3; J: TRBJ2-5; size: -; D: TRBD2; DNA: TGTGCCAGCAGTCCCCCTGGGACTAGGATGTGGGAGACCCAGTACTTC; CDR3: CASSPPGTRMWETQYF
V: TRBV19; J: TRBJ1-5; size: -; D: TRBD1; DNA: TGTGCCAGTAGTTCAACCGGGACAGGGGAGAATCAGCCCCAGCATTTT; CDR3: CASSSTGTGENQPQHF
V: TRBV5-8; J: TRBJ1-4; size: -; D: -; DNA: TGTGCCAGCAGCCCCTCTGCAACTAATGAAAAACTGTTTTTT; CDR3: CASSPSATNEKLFF
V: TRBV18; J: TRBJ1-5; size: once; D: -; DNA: TGTGCCAGCTCACCGAACAGCAATAGCAATCAGCCCCAGCATTTT; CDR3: CASSPNSNSNQPQHF
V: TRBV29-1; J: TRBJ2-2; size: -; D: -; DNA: TGCAGCGTTGGGAGGAGCACCGGGGAGCTGTTTTTT; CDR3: CSVGRSTGELFF
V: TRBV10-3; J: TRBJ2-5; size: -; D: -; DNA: TGTGCCATCAGTGCGGCAGGGCGCCAAGAGACCCAGTACTTC; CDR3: CAISAAGRQETQYF
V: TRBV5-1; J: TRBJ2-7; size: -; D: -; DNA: TGCGCCAGCAGCTTGGGAGGCGGAACCTACGAGCAGTACTTC; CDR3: CASSLGGGTYEQYF
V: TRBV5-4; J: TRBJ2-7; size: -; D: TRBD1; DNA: TGTGCCAGCAGCTTCCAACAGGGGACCTTTTACGAGCAGTACTTC; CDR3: CASSFQQGTFYEQYF
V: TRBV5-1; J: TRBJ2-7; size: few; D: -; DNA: TGCGCCAGCAGCTTGGCCAATCCGGGGGACGAGCAGTACTTC; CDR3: CASSLANPGDEQYF
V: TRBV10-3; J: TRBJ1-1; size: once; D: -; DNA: TGTGCCATCAGTGGTCCTACCGGGTCCTCCATGAACACTGAAGCTTTCTTT; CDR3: CAISGPTGSSMNTEAFF
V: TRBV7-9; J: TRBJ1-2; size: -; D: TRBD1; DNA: TGTGCCAGCAGCAGAGGGACAGCTCTACCGGCGGGGGGCTACACCTTC; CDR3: CASSRGTALPAGGYTF
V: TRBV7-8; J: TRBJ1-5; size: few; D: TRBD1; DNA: TGTGCCAGCAGCTTGGACAGGGATGGGCAGCCCCAGCATTTT; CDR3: CASSLDRDGQPQHF
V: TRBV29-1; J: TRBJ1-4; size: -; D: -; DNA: TGCAGCGTTGATCAGGGGCCTAATGAAAAACTGTTTTTT; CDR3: CSVDQGPNEKLFF
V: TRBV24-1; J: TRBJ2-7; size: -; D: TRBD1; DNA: TGTGCCACCAGTGATCCGGGACAGGGGAACTACGAGCAGTACTTC; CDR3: CATSDPGQGNYEQYF
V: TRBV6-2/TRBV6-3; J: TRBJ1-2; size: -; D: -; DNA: TGTGCCAGCAGTACCGGGCGGGGCGCTGGCTACACCTTC; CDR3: CASSTGRGAGYTF
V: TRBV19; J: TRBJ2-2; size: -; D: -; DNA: TGTGCCAGTAGTATTTACGGGGAGCTGTTTTTT; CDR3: CASSIYGELFF
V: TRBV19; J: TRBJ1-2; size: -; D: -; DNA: TGTGCCAGTCGGGCGGGCTATGGCTACACCTTC; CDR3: CASRAGYGYTF
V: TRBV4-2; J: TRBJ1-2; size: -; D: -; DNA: TGTGCCAGCAGCCAAGATAGTGTGTTTGGCTATGGCTACACCTTC; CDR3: CASSQDSVFGYGYTF